The T cell receptor beta chain under discussion was sequenced for a study of control samples from healthy donors and cancer patients. This CDR3 is 12 amino acids long. The V gene's germline CDR1 is GTSNPN and CDR2 SVGIG (reference sequence). The V end lost 5 bases, the J end lost 4 bases, and 11 bases lay between the germline ends. Repertoires were generated with immunoSEQ multiplex PCR, while TCRdb's copy carries only in-frame clones and drops some. The data hold approximately 150,000 clones, with approximately 88% observed a single time. Sequenced input: blood. The gene calls are TRBV30 and TRBJ1-2; D remains unclear. The clonotype originates from a man aged 25-45 years in good health. The CDR3 DNA reads as TGTGCCTGGGCGGACGGACTCTATGGCTACACCTTC. Its protein product is CAWADGLYGYTF.